Shown below are 19 T cell receptor beta chains from a single sample sequenced in a study of cytomegalovirus exposure and HLA in healthy donors. 60 Vbeta and 13 Jbeta primers were used in PCR. TCRdb's copy holds only in-frame clones and misses some; the assay was immunoSEQ multiplex PCR. Of 110,000 or so clones in the sample, approximately 14% were seen once. The sample was PBMCs. The receptors shown here come from a female donor in good health and CMV-seronegative.

This clone showed up just a few times. The chain carries TRBV2 and TRBJ2-5, with TRBD2 matching over 9 bases. The germline V gene has CDR1 SNHLY and CDR2 FYNNEI. The ends lost 6 bases at V and 1 base at J; junction bases unmatched: 6. The CDR3 has 15 residues. Here the CDR3 reads CASRSSGGTQETQYF. CDR3 DNA sequence: TGTGCCAGCAGGAGTAGCGGGGGAACCCAAGAGACCCAGTACTTC.

This clone was seen a few times. The CDR3 protein is CASSRFSGGTQETQYF. CDR3 DNA: TGCGCCAGCAGCAGGTTTAGCGGGGGGACCCAAGAGACCCAGTACTTC. The chain carries TRBV4-1 and TRBJ2-5; 10 bases are a match to TRBD2. The V and J ends lost 5 bases and 1 base, in that order; junction bases with no gene match: 7. Germline V lookup: CDR1 MGHRA, CDR2 YSYEKL. CDR3 size: 16 residues.

This chain links TRBV7-9 with TRBJ2-7; 15 bases fit TRBD2. The trim removed 2 bases at V and 6 bases at J, leaving 14 bases unmatched. CDR3 length: 19 amino acids. Germline CDR1 is SEHNR and CDR2 is FQNEAQ (reference sequence). The CDR3 region has the DNA TGTGCCAGCAGCTTACCGAGACCCGGACTAGCGGGAGGGCCTGGCGAGCAGTACTTC. This sequence encodes CASSLPRPGLAGGPGEQYF.

This clone was counted only a few times. The V gene is TRBV12-5, the J gene TRBJ2-2, with 8 bases identical to TRBD2. This CDR3 region has 20 residues. V was clipped by 0 bases and J by 4 bases; unmatched bases: 16. CDR1 LGHNT and CDR2 FRNRAP come from the germline V gene. The CDR3 DNA is TGTGCTAGTGGTTTGGTACTCTCGGAGTTAGCGGGACATCCCACCGGGGAGCTGTTTTTT. The encoded protein is CASGLVLSELAGHPTGELFF.

This clone was counted a few times. The chain couples TRBV9 to TRBJ2-3; 14 bases agree with TRBD2. With 3 bases clipped from V and 0 bases from J, the junction kept 9 bases outside the gene matches. The CDR3 is 19 residues long. Germline values: CDR1 SGDLS, CDR2 YYNGEE. CDR3: CASSGTPTSGRVSTDTQYF. CDR3 DNA: TGTGCCAGCAGCGGGACACCGACTAGCGGGAGGGTAAGCACAGATACGCAGTATTTT. Variable domain in full (rest from reference TRBV9 and TRBJ2-3): DSGVTQTPKHLITATGQRVTLRCSPRSGDLSVYWYQQSLDQGLQFLIQYYNGEERAKGNILERFSAQQFPDLHSELNLSSLELGDSALYFCASSGTPTSGRVSTDTQYFGPGTRLTVL.

V usage is TRBV6-1 and J usage is TRBJ2-7; 12 bases map to TRBD2. Losses at the gene ends were 4 bases for V and 4 bases for J; bases not matched to a gene: 14. This CDR3 has 18 amino acids. Germline V gene data show CDR1 as MNHNS and CDR2 as SASEGT. CDR3 sequence reads: CASSVLFLAGGPGYEQYF. The CDR3 nucleotides are TGTGCCAGCAGTGTCCTTTTCCTAGCGGGAGGGCCGGGATACGAGCAGTACTTC.

This chain uses TRBV19 with TRBJ2-7; 8 bases agree with TRBD1. Losses at the gene ends were 4 bases for V and 5 bases for J; bases not matched to a gene: 1. Germline lookup yields CDR1 LNHDA and CDR2 SQIVND (reference sequence). The length of the CDR3 is 12 residues. The CDR3 reads CASSNRGDEQYF. CDR3 coding DNA: TGTGCCAGTAGTAACAGGGGGGACGAGCAGTACTTC.

J is TRBJ1-1 and V is TRBV28, with D possibly TRBD1 on 5 matching bases. CDR3 length: 16 residues. Germline CDR1 reads MDHEN; CDR2 reads SYDVKM. V gave up 6 bases and J gave up 3 bases, with 20 bases separating them. The CDR3 DNA follows: TGTGCCAGCAGCCGCAGCAAGGAGGGACTGGACACTGAAGCTTTCTTT. Residues: CASSRSKEGLDTEAFF.

The chain employs TRBV4-3 and TRBJ1-4, with TRBD1 identical over 10 bases. Germline CDR1 reads LGHNA; CDR2 reads YSLEER. This CDR3 comprises 15 residues. After removal of 3 bases from V and 6 bases from J, the junction contained 4 bases not matched to a gene. The CDR3 nucleotides read TGCGCCAGCAGCCACCCCGGGACAGGGGATGAAAAACTGTTTTTT. It is translated as CASSHPGTGDEKLFF.

This clone was counted only a few times. Other DNA sequences of this sample code for an identical CDR3. The chain recombines TRBV7-3 with TRBJ1-5; D is undetermined. The V gene's germline CDR1 is SGHTA and CDR2 FQGTGA. The CDR3 totals 13 residues. V was pared by 2 bases and J by 7 bases, with 9 bases between. The chain's CDR3 is CASSLSPGQPQHF. The CDR3 coding sequence is TGTGCCAGCAGCTTATCCCCAGGCCAGCCCCAGCATTTT.

V is TRBV7-2 and J is TRBJ2-7; D call uncertain. Trimming shortened V by 0 bases and J by 5 bases, and 8 bases separated the two germline ends. There are 13 residues in the CDR3. Germline V CDR1 and CDR2: SGHTA, FQGNSA. The CDR3 coding sequence is TGTGCCAGCAGCTTAGCTATGGGCGACGAGCAGTACTTC. Translated: CASSLAMGDEQYF.

This clone was counted only a few times. V and J are TRBV9 and TRBJ1-2; 8 nucleotides align to TRBD1. The CDR3 is made up of 15 amino acids. The J segment lost 4 bases and the V segment lost 5 bases, leaving 10 bases of the junction unmatched. Germline CDR1 and CDR2: SGDLS and YYNGEE. CDR3 protein: CASSVTGTGLYGYTF. As DNA, the CDR3 is TGTGCCAGCAGTGTAACCGGGACAGGCCTCTATGGCTACACCTTC.

In its sample, this clone was seen a few times. J is TRBJ2-1 and V is TRBV7-9; 9 bases align to TRBD2. V lost 5 bases and J lost 1; bases outside the gene matches: 15. The CDR3 spans 19 residues. CDR1 SEHNR and CDR2 FQNEAQ come from the germline V gene (reference sequence). This chain's CDR3 is CASSILERREGQSYNEQFF. DNA of the CDR3: TGTGCCAGCAGCATACTAGAACGGCGGGAGGGCCAATCCTACAATGAGCAGTTCTTC.

V gene TRBV4-3 combines with J gene TRBJ2-1; 11 bases agree with TRBD2. V lost 1 base to trimming and J lost 7 bases; unmatched junction nucleotides: 9. There are 17 residues in the CDR3. Looked up from germline, CDR1 is LGHNA and CDR2 is YSLEER. The CDR3 sequence is CASSQAGLAGGQNEQFF. DNA of the CDR3: TGCGCCAGCAGCCAAGCCGGGTTAGCGGGGGGGCAGAATGAGCAGTTCTTC.

The CDR3 sequence: CASRPDRNTDTQYF. In nucleotides, the CDR3 is TGTGCCAGCAGGCCCGACAGAAACACAGATACGCAGTATTTT. The chain couples TRBV2 to TRBJ2-3; D is possibly TRBD1 (5 bases). The CDR3 has 14 residues. V was shortened by 6 bases and J by 2 bases, with 12 bases between the two germline ends. Looked up from germline, CDR1 is SNHLY and CDR2 is FYNNEI.

This clone has just a few counts. This chain connects TRBV11-3 to TRBJ2-1; the match to TRBD2 covers 10 bases. This CDR3 region has 17 residues. Germline V lookup: CDR1 SGHNT, CDR2 YENEEA. The V and J ends lost 0 bases and 4 bases, in that order; junction bases with no gene match: 6. The DNA for the CDR3 is TGTGCCAGCAGCTTAGATGGCACTAGCGGGACATACAATGAGCAGTTCTTC. Encoded protein: CASSLDGTSGTYNEQFF.

By proportion, this clone is medium-sized. This sequence joins TRBV5-1 and TRBJ1-4, with a tentative D call TRBD1 (6 bases). The CDR3 covers 14 residues. Germline values: CDR1 SGHRS, CDR2 YFSETQ. V lost 6 bases and J lost 8, with 17 bases in between. The CDR3 spells CASTLQGMGEKLFF. The CDR3 nucleotides read TGCGCCAGCACCCTACAGGGAATGGGAGAAAAACTGTTTTTT.

A few counts support this clone. The chain is built from TRBV30 and TRBJ1-2; TRBD1 might be the D (5 bases). This CDR3 comprises 16 residues. CDR1 and CDR2 (germline): GTSNPN, SVGIG (reference sequence). Trimming left V 3 bases short and J 8 bases short, with 25 bases between. CDR3 coding DNA: TGTGCCTGGAGGAGCGGGGTTAGGCAGGGCTTTGACGGCTACACCTTC. Translated: CAWRSGVRQGFDGYTF.

The genes are TRBV28 and TRBJ2-3; 14 positions match TRBD2. This CDR3 is 18 amino acids long. The germline CDR1 and CDR2 sequences are MDHEN and SYDVKM. The trim removed 5 bases at V and 3 bases at J, leaving 10 bases unmatched. The CDR3 nucleotides are TGTGCCAGCAGTCCTGGGACTAGCGGGAGTCTGGAGACAGATACGCAGTATTTT. This translates into CASSPGTSGSLETDTQYF.